Listed below are T cell receptor beta chains from one sample, sequenced in a study of CD8 T cells in ankylosing spondylitis. TCRdb fed the 5' RACE reads into MiXCR, producing one record per CDR3 protein. The table has 200,000 to 250,000 distinct CDR3 sequences, 6% to 8.5% seen once. Sequencing input: blood, either unsorted or a sorted T cell fraction (not recorded which). The origin of the receptors is a male donor with ankylosing spondylitis. Both conserved end residues are trimmed from each CDR3. Each record gives: J gene, D gene, V gene, CDR3 protein. The D gene is left open where the match is weak.

TRBJ2-1,NA,TRBV27,ASTLFGGSSYNEQF
TRBJ2-1,NA,TRBV7-9,ASSSSNEQF
TRBJ2-1,NA,TRBV6-2/TRBV6-3,ASSYSTASVYNEQF
TRBJ2-2,TRBD2,TRBV7-9,ASSPTSGRPGELF
TRBJ2-3,NA,TRBV27,ASSPQRTDTQY
TRBJ2-1,TRBD2,TRBV6-4,ASSTTSGPYNEQF
TRBJ1-1,NA,TRBV4-1,ASSLDSIPTPNTEAF
TRBJ2-7,TRBD1,TRBV5-8,ASSLRFGDSLEQY
TRBJ2-5,NA,TRBV5-5,ASSLSVAQY
TRBJ2-7,TRBD2,TRBV27,ASGTGTSGVEQY
TRBJ2-7,NA,TRBV21-1,ASSKGGETGDYEQY
TRBJ2-1,NA,TRBV10-3,AISDSPRTLREGSSYNEQF
TRBJ2-2,NA,TRBV7-6,ASSPLAGRDAVNTGELF
TRBJ2-3,NA,TRBV19,ASRSARKRLSSSTDTQY
TRBJ2-1,NA,TRBV12-3/TRBV12-4,ASTAAGSSYNEQF
TRBJ2-1,NA,TRBV6-2/TRBV6-3,ASSYTNEQF
TRBJ2-7,NA,TRBV5-8,ASSPGQNPYEQY
TRBJ2-1,NA,TRBV5-1,ASVQGREQF
TRBJ1-3,NA,TRBV4-2,ASSPQGFSGNTIY
TRBJ2-3,TRBD2,TRBV4-3,ASSQATSGVADTQY
TRBJ1-2,NA,TRBV13,ASSQRGDVTPRGYT
TRBJ2-3,TRBD2,TRBV4-1,ASSQTGLADTQY
TRBJ1-2,NA,TRBV4-3,ASSQDSGGTYGYT
TRBJ2-3,TRBD1,TRBV4-2,ASSQDDPREGTGTLDTQY
TRBJ1-3,TRBD1,TRBV7-9,ASSSTGVEDTIY
TRBJ2-2,TRBD2,TRBV6-5,ASSYSGGLAGSGELF
TRBJ2-7,NA,TRBV11-2,ASSLDWAGTLYEQY
TRBJ1-1,NA,TRBV4-2,ASSQETSEAF
TRBJ2-5,TRBD2,TRBV12-3/TRBV12-4,ASSGLAGPLGETQY
TRBJ2-2,NA,TRBV20-1,SALARGKRHTGELF
TRBJ2-1,NA,TRBV5-1,ASRSDSRSYNEQF
TRBJ2-2,NA,TRBV11-2,ASSFTKGRGRTGELF
TRBJ2-3,NA,TRBV27,ASSFGGFFSTDTQY
TRBJ1-2,NA,TRBV27,ASSSLGARYGYT
TRBJ2-7,TRBD2,TRBV7-8,ASSFRGREVYEQY
TRBJ2-5,NA,TRBV10-2,ASSESQGGSETQY
TRBJ2-3,NA,TRBV6-5,ASSYSVGTGTQY
TRBJ2-3,NA,TRBV12-5,ASGLGPTDTQY
TRBJ2-1,NA,TRBV2,ASSEQRVRRNEQF
TRBJ2-1,TRBD2,TRBV12-3/TRBV12-4,ASRLTSGSFNEQF
TRBJ1-6,TRBD1,TRBV7-9,ASSLGQGPNSPLH
TRBJ2-3,TRBD1,TRBV18,ASSRSTGGTDTQY
TRBJ1-3,NA,TRBV20-1,SASVDRLISGNTIY
TRBJ2-1,NA,TRBV28,ASSSLGDNEQF
TRBJ2-7,TRBD1,TRBV7-8,ASSFGTGAYGEQY
TRBJ2-1,TRBD2,TRBV3-1,ASSQGAGGSNYNEQF
TRBJ1-2,NA,TRBV20-1,SARATGLANYGYT
TRBJ1-1,NA,TRBV16,ASSQFRTLWTEAF
TRBJ2-7,NA,TRBV27,ASSFSSVAGEQY
TRBJ2-1,TRBD1,TRBV2,ARGGQGLYNEQF
TRBJ1-1,NA,TRBV5-5,ASSSSRGLNTEAF